Each of the 21 T cell receptor beta chains below was sequenced from the same sample in a study of T cell changes during pregnancy in multiple sclerosis. TCRdb's table, derived via immunoSEQ multiplex PCR, lists solely in-frame clones and lacks some. Among about 77,000 clones listed, roughly 91% were seen once. Sequenced material: peripheral blood, taken after pregnancy. The receptors shown here come from a female donor in good health, enrolled as a control in a pregnancy study.

V is TRBV7-2 and J is TRBJ2-3; tentatively, D is TRBD2 (6 bases). CDR3 length: 13 residues. The V and J ends lost 3 bases and 5 bases respectively, with 9 bases between them. In germline, CDR1 is SGHTA, CDR2 FQGNSA. In nucleotides, the CDR3 is TGTGCCAGCAGCTTTAAGCGGGTAGATACGCAGTATTTT. This codes for CASSFKRVDTQYF.

J is TRBJ2-6 and V is TRBV28; 7 bases map to TRBD2. V lost 7 bases to trimming and J lost 4 bases; unmatched junction nucleotides: 13. The V gene's germline CDR1 is MDHEN and CDR2 SYDVKM. There are 17 residues in the CDR3. CDR3: CASKRGGFRGGANVLTF. The CDR3 DNA reads as TGTGCCAGCAAGCGGGGTGGGTTCAGAGGGGGGGCCAACGTCCTGACTTTC.

This chain links TRBV19 with TRBJ2-7; 8 bases map to TRBD2. Losses at the gene ends were 6 bases for V and 2 bases for J; bases not matched to a gene: 3. This CDR3 region has 13 residues. The V gene's germline CDR1 is LNHDA and CDR2 SQIVND (reference sequence). CDR3 in DNA: TGTGCCAGTAGCGGACTAGCCACCTACGAGCAGTACTTC. It encodes CASSGLATYEQYF.

This rearrangement joins TRBV6-1 to TRBJ1-2, with D tentatively TRBD1 (6 bases). V was trimmed by 1 base and J by 4 bases, leaving 7 bases between them. Germline assignment: CDR1 MNHNS and CDR2 SASEGT. The CDR3 is 13 residues long. This chain's CDR3 is CASSEVGAYGYTF. The CDR3 region has the DNA TGTGCCAGCAGTGAAGTGGGGGCCTATGGCTACACCTTC.

The chain has TRBV6-1 and TRBJ1-1; D is undetermined. CDR1 is MNHNS, CDR2 SASEGT, per germline. CDR3 length equals 10 residues. Trimming removed 6 bases from V and 4 bases from J, with 3 bases in between. CDR3: CASRRTEAFF. In nucleotides, the CDR3 is TGTGCCAGCAGGCGCACTGAAGCTTTCTTT.

This chain uses TRBV29-1 with TRBJ2-2, with TRBD1 matching 8 bases. The CDR3 sequence is 13 residues long. Germline V lookup: CDR1 SQVTM, CDR2 ANQGSEA. After removal of 7 bases from V and 1 base from J, the junction contained 2 bases not matched to a gene. This CDR3 is CSGGQVNTGELFF. In DNA form, the CDR3 reads TGCAGCGGGGGACAGGTGAACACCGGGGAGCTGTTTTTT.

The chain uses TRBV4-3 and TRBJ2-2, with TRBD1 identical over 10 bases. The germline V gene has CDR1 LGHNA and CDR2 YSLEER. Trimming removed 0 bases from V and 5 bases from J; junction bases left unmatched: 6. The CDR3 spans 17 residues. CDR3 sequence: CASSQDFGTGVTGELFF. For the CDR3, the DNA is TGCGCCAGCAGCCAAGATTTTGGGACAGGGGTAACCGGGGAGCTGTTTTTT.

This sequence joins TRBV19 and TRBJ2-7; 9 bases match TRBD1. Germline V gene sequence: CDR1 LNHDA, CDR2 SQIVND (reference sequence). Losses at the gene ends were 4 bases for V and 5 bases for J; bases not matched to a gene: 3. CDR3 size: 13 residues. The CDR3 DNA follows: TGTGCCAGTAGTAGGGGACAGGGAAACGAGCAGTACTTC. Residues: CASSRGQGNEQYF.

The chain combines TRBV5-4 with TRBJ2-5, with 10 nucleotides matching TRBD1. V shed 3 bases, J shed 2 bases, and the junction held 1 base outside the gene matches. Germline V gene data show CDR1 as SGHNT and CDR2 as YYREEE (reference sequence). The CDR3 has 14 residues. CDR3 sequence reads: CASSSDRGQETQYF. In nucleotides, the CDR3 is TGTGCCAGCAGCTCGGACAGGGGGCAAGAGACCCAGTACTTC.

The rearrangement links TRBV19 to TRBJ1-6; no reliable D call. Looked up from germline, CDR1 is LNHDA and CDR2 is SQIVND (reference sequence). V lost 5 bases and J lost 10, with 12 bases in between. The CDR3 spans 13 residues. CDR3 DNA sequence: TGTGCCAGTAGTGCGCGGAGGAACTCACCCCTCCACTTT. Encoded protein: CASSARRNSPLHF.

The chain joins TRBV2 to TRBJ2-7, with TRBD1 matching 9 bases. The CDR3 has 13 residues. J lost 7 bases, V lost 2 bases, and 3 bases had no gene match. Germline V lookup: CDR1 SNHLY, CDR2 FYNNEI. The DNA of the CDR3 is TGTGCCAGCAGTGAATTGACAGGGGGAGAGCAGTACTTC. It specifies CASSELTGGEQYF.

This clone was detected a few times. DNA of the CDR3: TGTGCCAGCAGCCTGACTAGCGAAGGCGGGGAGCTGTTTTTT. Residues: CASSLTSEGGELFF. The chain has TRBV6-4 and TRBJ2-2; 8 nucleotides align to TRBD2. The CDR3 length is 14 residues. The V gene's germline CDR1 is MRHNA and CDR2 SNTAGT. J was trimmed by 7 bases and V by 6 bases; bases with no gene match: 7.

The chain joins TRBV4-3 to TRBJ2-2, with 10 bases matching TRBD2. Germline CDR1 reads LGHNA; CDR2 reads YSLEER. Losses at the gene ends were 6 bases for V and 3 bases for J; bases not matched to a gene: 10. The CDR3 loop spans 17 amino acids. CDR3 amino acids: CASRASGRAVDTGELFF. For the CDR3, the DNA is TGCGCCAGCAGGGCCAGCGGGAGGGCCGTGGACACCGGGGAGCTGTTTTTT.

J is TRBJ2-3 and V is TRBV23-1, with 10 bases lining up with TRBD1. TRBV23-1 is an ORF, and what it does is uncertain. The CDR3 consists of 16 residues. With V trimmed by 2 bases and J by 4 bases, 6 bases remained unmatched. The CDR3 here is CASSQTPGQGSDTQYF. DNA of the CDR3: TGCGCCAGCAGTCAAACCCCGGGACAGGGGTCAGATACGCAGTATTTT.

This clone was observed a single time. The chain carries TRBV7-3 and TRBJ1-6; the D is unclear. V was cut by 1 base and J by 7 bases, with 14 bases left in between. The CDR3 sequence is 16 residues long. Germline lookup yields CDR1 SGHTA and CDR2 FQGTGA. This CDR3 is CASSLRNSGTNSPLHF. The CDR3 DNA sequence: TGTGCCAGCAGCTTAAGGAACAGCGGCACAAATTCACCCCTCCACTTT.

The chain is built from TRBV9 and TRBJ2-2; D gene ambiguous. The length of the CDR3 is 15 residues. Germline values: CDR1 SGDLS, CDR2 YYNGEE. V dropped 0 bases and J dropped 0 bases, with 6 bases sitting between them. CDR3 amino acids: CASSVGRSNTGELFF. Here the CDR3 DNA reads TGTGCCAGCAGCGTAGGTCGGTCGAACACCGGGGAGCTGTTTTTT.

CDR3 DNA sequence: TGTGCCGAAGATACAATCGAGACTAGCGGGAGGCCCACAGATACGCAGTATTTT. Its protein product is CAEDTIETSGRPTDTQYF. The chain recombines TRBV27 with TRBJ2-3; 13 positions agree with TRBD2. With 11 bases clipped from V and 2 bases from J, the junction kept 16 bases outside the gene matches. The CDR3 runs to 18 residues. The germline V gene encodes CDR1 MNHEY and CDR2 SMNVEV (reference sequence).

The chain links TRBV5-1 to TRBJ2-1, with D maybe TRBD2 (5 bases). The V end lost 0 bases, the J end lost 7 bases, and 14 bases lay between the germline ends. CDR1 and CDR2 (germline): SGHRS, YFSETQ. The CDR3 contains 15 residues. This CDR3 is CASSLGWETINEQFF. CDR3 in DNA: TGCGCCAGCAGCTTGGGTTGGGAGACGATTAATGAGCAGTTCTTC.

This chain connects TRBV18 to TRBJ2-5, with a tentative D call TRBD1 (6 bases). Per germline, CDR1 KGHSH and CDR2 LQKENI. V gave up 3 bases and J gave up 3 bases, with 11 bases separating them. This CDR3 comprises 14 residues. In DNA form, the CDR3 reads TGTGCCAGCTCACCCCCAGGGGTGAAAGAGACCCAGTACTTC. Its translation: CASSPPGVKETQYF.

This chain links TRBV30 with TRBJ2-3; 8 bases match TRBD2. V lost 2 bases and J lost 0; bases outside the gene matches: 10. Germline loops: CDR1 GTSNPN, CDR2 SVGIG (reference sequence). The CDR3 totals 17 residues. CDR3 nucleotides: TGTGCCTGGAGTCCTCCCGGGGGGGCTGCTAGCACAGATACGCAGTATTTT. Translation gives CAWSPPGGAASTDTQYF.

Worth noting for this clone: Other DNA sequences in the same sample also yield this CDR3. The rearrangement joins TRBV18 to TRBJ2-2; perhaps TRBD1 as D (6 bases). V dropped 3 bases and J dropped 2 bases, with 10 bases sitting between them. CDR1 is KGHSH, CDR2 LQKENI, per germline. The CDR3 is made up of 15 amino acids. CDR3 sequence: CASSPRRGNTGELFF. The CDR3 coding sequence is TGTGCCAGCTCACCGCGCAGGGGCAACACCGGGGAGCTGTTTTTT.